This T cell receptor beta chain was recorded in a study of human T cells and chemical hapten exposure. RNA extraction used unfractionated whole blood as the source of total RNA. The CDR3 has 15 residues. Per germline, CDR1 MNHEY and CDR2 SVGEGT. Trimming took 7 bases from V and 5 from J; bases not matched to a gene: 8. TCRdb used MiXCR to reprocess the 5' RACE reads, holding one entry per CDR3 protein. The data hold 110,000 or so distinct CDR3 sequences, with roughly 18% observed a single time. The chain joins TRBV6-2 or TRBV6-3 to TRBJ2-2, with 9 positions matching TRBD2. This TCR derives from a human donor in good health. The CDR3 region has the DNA TGTGCCAGCAACCCAGCGGGAGGACGGACCGGGGAGCTGTTTTTT. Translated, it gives CASNPAGGRTGELFF.